These T cell receptor beta chains were read from a single sample in a study of monozygotic twins with inflammatory bowel disease. TCRdb re-called the 5' RACE reads; one entry per CDR3 protein, DNA not given. The record lists about 150,000 distinct CDR3 sequences, of which the ten most abundant hold roughly 1.2%. Sequenced sample: blood. The receptors come from a human donor with ulcerative colitis or Crohn's disease, or a healthy co-twin of an affected twin (not recorded which). Both conserved end residues are part of each CDR3. The order of the fields is J gene, V gene, CDR3 protein.

>TRBJ2-1|TRBV5-4
CASSASGKGFNEQFF
>TRBJ2-1|TRBV18
CASSPRDRAYNEQFF
>TRBJ1-5|TRBV27
CASSPTGTYSNQPQHF
>TRBJ2-7|TRBV5-1
CASSLNYRYEQYF
>TRBJ1-6|TRBV4-1
CASSQGTGGVSPLHF
>TRBJ2-7|TRBV5-1
CASSLEWSEQYF
>TRBJ1-3|TRBV20-1
CSARDRASTLGRNTIYF
>TRBJ1-1|TRBV11-2
CASSLDKVGPAFF
>TRBJ2-3|TRBV5-1
CASSFFRGGSSTDTQYF
>TRBJ1-1|TRBV29-1
CSVGREGQGTEAFF